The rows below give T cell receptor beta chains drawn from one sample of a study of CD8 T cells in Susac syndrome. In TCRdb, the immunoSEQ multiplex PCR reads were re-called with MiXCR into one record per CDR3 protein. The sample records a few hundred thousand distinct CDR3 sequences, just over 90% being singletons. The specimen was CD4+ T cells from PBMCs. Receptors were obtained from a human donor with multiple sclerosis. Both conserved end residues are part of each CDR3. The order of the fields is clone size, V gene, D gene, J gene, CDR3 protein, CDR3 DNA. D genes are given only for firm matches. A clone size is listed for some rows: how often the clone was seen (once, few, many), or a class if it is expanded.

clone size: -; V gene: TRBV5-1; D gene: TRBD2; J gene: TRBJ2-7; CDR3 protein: CASSPTSGGRSYEQYF; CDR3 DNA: TGCGCCAGCAGCCCCACTAGCGGGGGGCGGTCCTACGAGCAGTACTTC
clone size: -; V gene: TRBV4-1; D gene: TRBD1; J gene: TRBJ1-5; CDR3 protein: CASSQEARTGWYRPQHF; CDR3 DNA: TGCGCCAGCAGCCAAGAGGCCAGGACAGGGTGGTATAGGCCCCAGCATTTT
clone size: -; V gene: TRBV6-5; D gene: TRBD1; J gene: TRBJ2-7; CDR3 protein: CASSYLGTGHHEQYF; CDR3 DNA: TGTGCCAGCAGTTACCTCGGGACAGGGCACCACGAGCAGTACTTC
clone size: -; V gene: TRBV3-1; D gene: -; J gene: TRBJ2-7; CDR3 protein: CASSQEGGTYEQYF; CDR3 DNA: TGTGCCAGCAGCCAAGAGGGCGGAACCTACGAGCAGTACTTC
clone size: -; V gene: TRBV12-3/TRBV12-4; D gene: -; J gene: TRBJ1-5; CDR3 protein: CASSLGTGSNQPQHF; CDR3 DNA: TGTGCCAGCAGTTTAGGAACAGGGAGCAATCAGCCCCAGCATTTT
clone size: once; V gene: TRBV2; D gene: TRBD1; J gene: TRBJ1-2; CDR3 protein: CASEIARAGTGDSGYTF; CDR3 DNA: TGTGCCAGCGAGATCGCGAGAGCCGGGACAGGGGATAGTGGCTACACCTTC
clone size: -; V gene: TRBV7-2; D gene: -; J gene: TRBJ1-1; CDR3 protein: CASSTTGRSIGNTEAFF; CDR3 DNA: TGTGCCAGCAGCACCACGGGCAGGTCTATAGGGAACACTGAAGCTTTCTTT
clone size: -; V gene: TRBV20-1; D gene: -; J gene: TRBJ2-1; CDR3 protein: CSANPGPSWHNEQFF; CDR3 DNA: TGCAGTGCTAACCCGGGACCGTCCTGGCACAATGAGCAGTTCTTC
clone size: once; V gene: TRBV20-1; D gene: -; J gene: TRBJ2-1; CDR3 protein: CSATGPVNEQFF; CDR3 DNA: TGCAGTGCTACGGGGCCGGTCAATGAGCAGTTCTTC
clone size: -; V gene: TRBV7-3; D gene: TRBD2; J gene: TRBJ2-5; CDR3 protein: CASSSGSGGPLAQYF; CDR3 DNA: TGTGCCAGCAGCTCCGGAAGCGGGGGACCCCTTGCCCAGTACTTC
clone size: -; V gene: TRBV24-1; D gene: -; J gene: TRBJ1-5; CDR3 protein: CATSEPNQPQHF; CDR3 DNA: TGTGCCACCAGTGAGCCCAATCAGCCCCAGCATTTT
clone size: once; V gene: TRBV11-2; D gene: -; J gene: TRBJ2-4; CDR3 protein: CASSSPTGRHIQYF; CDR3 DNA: TGTGCCAGCAGCTCTCCGACAGGGAGGCACATTCAGTACTTC
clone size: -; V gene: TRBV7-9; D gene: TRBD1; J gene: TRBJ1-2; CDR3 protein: CASSVLTGAFPYGYTF; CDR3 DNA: TGTGCCAGCAGCGTCCTAACAGGGGCCTTTCCCTATGGCTACACCTTC
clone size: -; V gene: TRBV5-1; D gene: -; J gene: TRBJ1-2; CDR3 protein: CASSRGDGGRGYTF; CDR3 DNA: TGCGCCAGCAGCCGGGGGGACGGGGGCCGTGGCTACACCTTC
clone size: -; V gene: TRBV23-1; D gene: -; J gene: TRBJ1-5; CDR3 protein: CASSHWDPAYGNQPQHF; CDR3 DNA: TGCGCCAGCAGTCACTGGGACCCAGCATACGGCAATCAGCCCCAGCATTTT
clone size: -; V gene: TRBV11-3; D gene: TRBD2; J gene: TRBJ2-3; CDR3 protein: CASSQREGLTDTQYF; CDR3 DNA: TGTGCCAGCAGTCAGCGGGAGGGCCTCACAGATACGCAGTATTTT
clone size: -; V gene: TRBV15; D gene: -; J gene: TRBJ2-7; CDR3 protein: CATSNERTTSSYEQYF; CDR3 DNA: TGTGCCACCAGCAATGAGAGGACAACTAGCTCCTACGAGCAGTACTTC
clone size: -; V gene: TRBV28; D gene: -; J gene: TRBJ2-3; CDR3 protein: CASSPRAEFTDTQYF; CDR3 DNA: TGTGCCAGCAGTCCAAGGGCGGAATTCACAGATACGCAGTATTTT
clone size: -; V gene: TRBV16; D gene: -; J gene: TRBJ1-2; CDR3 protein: CASSQSAGNYGYTF; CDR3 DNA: TGTGCCAGCAGCCAATCTGCGGGGAACTATGGCTACACCTTC
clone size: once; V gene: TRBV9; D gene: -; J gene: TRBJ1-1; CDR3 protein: CASPPEGSMNTEAFF; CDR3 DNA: TGTGCCAGCCCCCCGGAGGGCAGCATGAACACTGAAGCTTTCTTT
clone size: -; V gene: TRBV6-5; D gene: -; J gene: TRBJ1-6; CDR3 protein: CASSYDGSSYNSPLHF; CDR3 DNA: TGTGCCAGCAGTTACGACGGAAGCTCCTATAATTCACCCCTCCACTTT
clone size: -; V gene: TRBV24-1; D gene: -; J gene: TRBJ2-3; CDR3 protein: CATSDFGESGLTDTQYF; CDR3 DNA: TGTGCCACCAGTGATTTTGGGGAGTCGGGACTCACAGATACGCAGTATTTT
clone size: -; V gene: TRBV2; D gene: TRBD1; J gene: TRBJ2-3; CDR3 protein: CASSDTTGGRDTQYF; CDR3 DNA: TGTGCCAGCAGCGATACGACAGGGGGCCGGGATACGCAGTATTTT
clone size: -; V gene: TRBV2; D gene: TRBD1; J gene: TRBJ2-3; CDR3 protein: CASTNRGLGSPNTDTQYF; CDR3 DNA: TGTGCCAGCACCAACAGGGGGCTAGGGTCTCCCAATACAGATACGCAGTATTTT
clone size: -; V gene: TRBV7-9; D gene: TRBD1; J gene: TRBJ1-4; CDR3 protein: CASSFRDRGEKLFF; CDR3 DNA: TGTGCCAGCAGCTTCCGGGACAGGGGTGAAAAACTGTTTTTT
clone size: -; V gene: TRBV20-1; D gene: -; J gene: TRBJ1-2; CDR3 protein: CSAQKGVGGYTF; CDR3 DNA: TGCAGTGCTCAGAAGGGTGTTGGCGGCTACACCTTC
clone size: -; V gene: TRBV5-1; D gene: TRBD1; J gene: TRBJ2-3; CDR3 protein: CASSAALSGTGADTQYF; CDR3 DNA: TGCGCCAGCAGCGCCGCCCTATCCGGGACAGGCGCAGATACGCAGTATTTT
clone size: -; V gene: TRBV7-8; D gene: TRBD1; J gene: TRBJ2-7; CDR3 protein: CASSLGQGQGTYEQYF; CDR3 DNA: TGTGCCAGCAGCTTAGGGCAGGGACAGGGGACCTACGAGCAGTACTTC
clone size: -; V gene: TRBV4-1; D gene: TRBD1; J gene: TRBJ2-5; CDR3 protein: CASSDMGQGARETQYF; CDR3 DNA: TGCGCCAGCAGTGACATGGGACAGGGGGCGCGAGAGACCCAGTACTTC
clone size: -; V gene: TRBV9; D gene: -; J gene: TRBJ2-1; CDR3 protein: CASSVVSLGPPEQFF; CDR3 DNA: TGTGCCAGCAGCGTAGTTAGTCTGGGACCACCGGAGCAGTTCTTC
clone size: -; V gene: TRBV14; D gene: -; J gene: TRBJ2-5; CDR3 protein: CASSQAETQYF; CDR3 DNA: TGTGCCAGCAGCCAAGCAGAGACCCAGTACTTC
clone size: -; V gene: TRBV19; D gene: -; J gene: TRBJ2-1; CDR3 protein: CASSQNQGPFRNEQFF; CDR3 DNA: TGTGCCAGTAGCCAAAATCAGGGACCCTTTCGGAATGAGCAGTTCTTC
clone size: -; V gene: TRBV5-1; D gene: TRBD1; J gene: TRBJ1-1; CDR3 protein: CASSLVGTDEEAFF; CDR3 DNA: TGCGCCAGCAGCTTGGTCGGGACAGATGAAGAAGCTTTCTTT
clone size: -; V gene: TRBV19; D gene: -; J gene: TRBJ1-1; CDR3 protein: CASSPRRSANTEAFF; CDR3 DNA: TGTGCCAGTAGTCCCCGTCGATCCGCGAACACTGAAGCTTTCTTT
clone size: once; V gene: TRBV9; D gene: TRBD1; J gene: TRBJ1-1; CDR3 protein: CASSVGAGGTNTEAFF; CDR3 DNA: TGTGCCAGCAGCGTAGGGGCAGGGGGGACGAACACTGAAGCTTTCTTT
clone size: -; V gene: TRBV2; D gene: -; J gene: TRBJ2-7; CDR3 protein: CATARQDSYEQYF; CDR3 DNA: TGTGCCACCGCCAGGCAGGACTCCTACGAGCAGTACTTC
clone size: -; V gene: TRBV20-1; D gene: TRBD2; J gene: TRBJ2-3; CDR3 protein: CSARGLAGSEDTQYF; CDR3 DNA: TGCAGTGCTAGGGGACTAGCGGGGTCCGAAGATACGCAGTATTTT
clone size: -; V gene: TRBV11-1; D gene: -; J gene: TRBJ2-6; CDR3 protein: CASSPRGFRDTSSGANVLTF; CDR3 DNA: TGTGCCAGCAGTCCTAGAGGATTCCGGGACACCTCCTCTGGGGCCAACGTCCTGACTTTC